Only a few counts were recorded for the clone carrying this T cell receptor (beta chain). The antigen remains undetermined. This sample was taken from a study of T-cell memory formation after mild COVID-19. Study results and limitations: Day 15 to 85 contracting clones showed balanced CD4/CD8; later expanders leaned CD4+. Confirmation was lacking for SARS-CoV-2 specificity of second-wave clones that peaked on day 37.

The TCR alpha and TCR beta cDNA libraries, bearing sample barcodes and UMIs, were generated by 5'RACE using constant-segment primers. One entry per CDR3 protein, called by TCRdb with MiXCR from the 5' RACE reads. This table holds 300,000 or so distinct CDR3 sequences, around 15% found once. The CDR3 covers 18 residues. CDR1 is SEHNR, CDR2 FQNEAQ, per germline (reference sequence). J gave up 0 bases and V 5 bases, and 12 bases lay outside the gene matches. V and J are TRBV7-9 and TRBJ1-4; 7 bases are a match to TRBD1. The sequenced sample was PBMCs or a T cell subset sorted from them (not recorded which). This clonotype was sampled from a young man who had mild COVID-19 (a few samples of this study predate the infection). Cell type and time point are not known. The CDR3 nucleotides are TGTGCCAGCAGCCCCCGATACAGGGGAAGGGCAACTAATGAAAAACTGTTTTTT. Encoded protein: CASSPRYRGRATNEKLFF.